This record looks at one TCR beta chain sequence and its context. Its antigen is currently not known. Base qualities are not at hand, and no much larger clone is one base apart. Libraries were made using the immunoSEQ multiplex PCR assay. For most patients, genomic DNA was isolated using the Qiagen DNeasy Blood and Tissue Kit and was shipped frozen to Adaptive Biotechnologies for TCR sequencing. For most patients, genomic DNA was subjected to high-throughput TCR-beta CDR3 sequencing by Adaptive Biotechnologies. The paper's data handling went like this. TCR sequencing data were retrieved from Adaptive's ImmunoSEQ software for roughly 20 patients, whereas a few other patients were processed with MiXCR and VDJtools. CD4 versus CD8 sorting errors were corrected by removing sequences found in both subsets at a frequency ratio below 5:1. CDR3 nucleotide sequences shared by donor and recipient were removed because the origin of these sequences could not be assigned. To count as alloreactive, a clone needed at least 2-fold expansion over unstimulated cells and a minimum CFSE-low frequency of 0.002% (template counts) or 0.001% (read counts). Mappable clones were those detected in sequenced pre-transplant spleen, lymph node, or MLR CFSE-low populations of the donor or recipient. The cumulative frequency of alloreactive clones was calculated as a percentage of all sequences, weighted by copy number. In its TCRdb copy, this immuneACCESS table keeps in-frame sequences only and misses some clones. Where compared with another copy, unresolved V genes explain less than half of these, and the others have no known cause. V, J and clone size reflect that table, while D and trimming were determined from the DNA. Counted in this sample were over 100,000 clones; roughly nine tenths of them appeared once. The ten largest account for about 0.9% of the sample.

The intended sense of this specimen's time point label: cells obtained before transplantation from donor or recipient. CD3+CD4+ and CD3+CD8+ populations were FACS-sorted from unstimulated pre-transplant donor and recipient cells taken from spleen or lymph nodes. The data belong to a study of graft-versus-host responses after intestinal transplantation listed by TCRdb under 2021. Notes on the research overall: The transplants that recipients received were multivisceral, liver-intestinal, or isolated intestinal. Rather than being sequenced by the commercial service, samples from a few later patients were sequenced in-house on an Illumina MiSeq and processed with MiXCR. A peak of at least 4% donor T cells among recipient peripheral blood mononuclear cells was the definition used for donor T cell macrochimerism. The cohort enrolled 24 intestinal transplant recipients including one retransplant, and a few patients lacking pretransplant specimens were excluded. Bulk TCR-beta CDR3 sequencing was used to track graft-versus-host and host-versus-graft alloreactive T cell clones in the graft, circulation and bone marrow after intestinal transplantation. Alloreactive clones were identified by sequencing pre-transplant mixed lymphocyte reaction products and comparing these products with unstimulated pre-transplant donor and recipient T cells. Every recipient was given anti-thymocyte globulin induction, followed by around three years of maintenance tacrolimus and steroids. What the study reported, not specific to this receptor: High GvH to HvG T cell clonal ratios were observed in the allografts of patients with donor T cell macrochimerism. GvH clones were found in recipient bone marrow, and some of the GvH clones appeared earlier in ileal mucosa or blood, which is consistent with an intestinal mucosal origin. The relatively low number and heterogeneity of intestinal transplant patients limited the conclusions. Peak levels of circulating GvH clones were associated with declines in HvG clones early after transplant.

The CDR3 spans 13 residues, from the cysteine through the phenylalanine. Just the 39-base CDR3 DNA is kept, in frame starting at base 1. The CDR1 and CDR2 encoded by the germline V gene are SGHTA and FQGTGA. The junction shows trimming of 5 bases on V and 3 bases on J, and the gene matches do not reach 2 bases of it. This TCR was sampled from a human donor who received an intestinal transplant. This material consisted of unstimulated CD4+ T cells sorted from spleen or lymph node cells, taken before intestinal transplant. This chain joins TRBV7-3 to TRBJ2-5; the central 8 bases match TRBD1. Here the CDR3 is given as CASSQDREETQYF. The DNA sequence reads TGTGCCAGCAGCCAGGACAGGGAAGAGACCCAGTACTTC. The CDR3 plus the reference TRBV7-3 and TRBJ2-5 genes for the other parts give the full variable domain: GAGVSQTPSNKVTEKGKYVELRCDPISGHTALYWYRQSLGQGPEFLIYFQGTGAADDSGLPNDRFFAVRPEGSVSTLKIQRTERGDSAVYLCASSQDREETQYFGPGTRLLVL.